These T cell receptor beta chains were read from a single sample in a study of human T cells and chemical hapten exposure. From the RACE reads, TCRdb called clonotypes with MiXCR, one entry per CDR3 protein. The table includes over 300,000 distinct CDR3 sequences, approximately 5.1% detected once. The material was whole blood, obtained in connection with sensitization to the hapten diphenylcyclopropenone (DPC). These receptor sequences come from a woman in her forties or fifties with alopecia areata. Some clones in this sample may be carry-over from other donors' samples. The CDR3 runs from the conserved cysteine through the conserved F or W. The D gene is left open where the match is weak. The size field is filled for only some rows; it gives once, few, many or a size class.

D: TRBD1
V: TRBV10-3
size: many
J: TRBJ2-1
DNA: TGTGCCATCAGTGTTTCCGGGACAGGGAACGATGAGCAGTTCTTC
CDR3: CAISVSGTGNDEQFF

D: .
V: TRBV6-4
size: few
J: TRBJ1-1
DNA: TGTGCCAGCAGTGACAGGGCAGTCACTGAAGCTTTCTTT
CDR3: CASSDRAVTEAFF

D: .
V: TRBV2
size: .
J: TRBJ2-6
DNA: TGTGCCAGCAGTGAAAGGGGGGGCCCCTCTGGGGCCAACGTCCTGACTTTC
CDR3: CASSERGGPSGANVLTF

D: .
V: TRBV7-8
size: .
J: TRBJ2-3
DNA: TGTGCCAGCAGCTTAGCGGCAGAAGGGAGAGATACGCAGTATTTT
CDR3: CASSLAAEGRDTQYF

D: TRBD1
V: TRBV13
size: many
J: TRBJ1-4
DNA: TGTGCCAGCAGCCCCACAGGGGAGGGAGGCCACGAAAAACTGTTTTTT
CDR3: CASSPTGEGGHEKLFF

D: TRBD1
V: TRBV9
size: many
J: TRBJ1-4
DNA: TGTGCCAGCAGCGTAGACCAGGGGGCTTTTGAAAAACTGTTTTTT
CDR3: CASSVDQGAFEKLFF

D: TRBD2
V: TRBV2
size: many
J: TRBJ2-1
DNA: TGTGCCAGCAGTGAAGAGGGGAGACTAGCGGGAAGAGGCGGGGAGCAGTTCTTC
CDR3: CASSEEGRLAGRGGEQFF

D: .
V: TRBV2
size: many
J: TRBJ1-1
DNA: TGTGCCAGCAGTGAAGTGGGCGGGAAGAACACTGAAGCTTTCTTT
CDR3: CASSEVGGKNTEAFF

D: TRBD2
V: TRBV10-3
size: .
J: TRBJ2-5
DNA: TGTGCCATCAGGAGCGGGAGGGCCCCTGAGACCCAGTACTTC
CDR3: CAIRSGRAPETQYF

D: TRBD1
V: TRBV12-3/TRBV12-4
size: few
J: TRBJ2-2
DNA: TGTGCCAGCGTTCCAGGGGGCATCCCCGGGGAGCTGTTTTTT
CDR3: CASVPGGIPGELFF